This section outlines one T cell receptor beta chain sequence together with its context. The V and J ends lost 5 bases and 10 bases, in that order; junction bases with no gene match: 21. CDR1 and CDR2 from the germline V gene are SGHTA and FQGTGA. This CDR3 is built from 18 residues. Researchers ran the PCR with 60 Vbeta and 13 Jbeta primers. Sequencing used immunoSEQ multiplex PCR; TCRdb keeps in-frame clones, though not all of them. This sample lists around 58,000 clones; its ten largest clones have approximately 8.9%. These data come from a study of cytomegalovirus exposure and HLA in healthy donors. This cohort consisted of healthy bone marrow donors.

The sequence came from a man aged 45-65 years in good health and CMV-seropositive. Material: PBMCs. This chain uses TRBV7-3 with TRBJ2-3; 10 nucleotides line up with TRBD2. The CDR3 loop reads CASSPRALISGGFQAQYF. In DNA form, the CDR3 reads TGTGCCAGCAGCCCCAGGGCCCTTATTAGCGGGGGGTTCCAGGCGCAGTATTTT.